This T cell receptor (beta chain) was obtained from a study of blood T cell repertoires in COVID-19. Study in general: Collection of acute and convalescent COVID-19 samples took place in the United States, Italy and Spain. Sources were T cells, B-cell-depleted T cells, or PBMCs; the material itself was cDNA or gDNA.

Source study methods: Amplification from reference gene primers served as the basis for estimated nucleated cell counts. Produced via immunoSEQ multiplex PCR; TCRdb's table is partial and in-frame only. V, J and clone size are those of that table, while D and trimming were read from the DNA. The sample lists 200,000 to 250,000 clones, approximately 82% occurring once. Per germline, CDR1 LGHNA and CDR2 YSLEER. The CDR3 covers 19 residues. Trimming removed 0 bases from V and 3 bases from J; junction bases left unmatched: 7. The V gene is TRBV4-3, the J gene TRBJ2-6; TRBD1 agrees at 11 bases. Sequenced: peripheral blood. The origin of this receptor is a man in his forties or fifties with active or convalescent COVID-19. The CDR3, as DNA: TGCGCCAGCAGCCAAGATAGGACAGGGGGCGCGTTTGGGGCCAACGTCCTGACTTTC. Its translation: CASSQDRTGGAFGANVLTF.